This T cell receptor beta chain was sequenced in a study of T cells after yellow fever vaccination. Study in general: Fractions of low cell number were prepared using SMART-Seq v4 Ultra Low Input.

This clonotype was observed many times. TCRdb used MiXCR to reprocess the 5' RACE reads, holding one entry per CDR3 protein. Of about 250,000 distinct CDR3 sequences listed, 3.6% are singletons. The CDR3 spans 13 residues. Germline CDR1 is DFQATT and CDR2 is SNEGSKA (reference sequence). Trimming took off 5 bases at V and 6 bases at J, with 16 bases between the two ends. The V and J genes are TRBV20-1 and TRBJ1-2, with D tentatively TRBD1 (5 bases). This TCR derives from a man aged 18 to 29 who received the YFV17D yellow fever vaccine. Sample: PBMCs, taken 15 days after the yellow fever booster vaccination. CDR3 region: CSAYRGRRNGYTF. The DNA for the CDR3 is TGCAGTGCTTATCGGGGCAGGAGGAATGGCTACACCTTC.